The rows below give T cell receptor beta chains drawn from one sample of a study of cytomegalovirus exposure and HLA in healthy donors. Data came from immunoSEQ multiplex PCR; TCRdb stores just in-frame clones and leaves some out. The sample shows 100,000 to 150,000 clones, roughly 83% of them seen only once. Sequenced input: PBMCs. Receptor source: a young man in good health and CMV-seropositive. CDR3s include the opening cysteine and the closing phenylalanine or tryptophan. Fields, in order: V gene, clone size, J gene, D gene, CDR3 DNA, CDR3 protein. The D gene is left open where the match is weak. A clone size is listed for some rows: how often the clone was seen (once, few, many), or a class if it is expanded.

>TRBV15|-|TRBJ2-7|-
TGTGCCACCAGCAGGGTCAGTGGCTACGAGCAGTACTTC
CATSRVSGYEQYF
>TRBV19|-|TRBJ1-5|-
TGTGCCAGTAGTATCGAGGCGCAGCCCCAGCATTTT
CASSIEAQPQHF
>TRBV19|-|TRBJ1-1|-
TGTGCCAGTAGTATTTCCAGGGTTACTGAAGCTTTCTTT
CASSISRVTEAFF
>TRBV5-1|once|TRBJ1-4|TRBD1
TGCGCCAGCAGCTTGGGGGGGACAGGGGCGAGTAATGAAAAACTGTTTTTT
CASSLGGTGASNEKLFF
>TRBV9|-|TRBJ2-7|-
TGTGCCAGCAGCGGTATCGACGAGGAGGAGCAGTACTTC
CASSGIDEEEQYF
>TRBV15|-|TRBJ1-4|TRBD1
TGTGCCACCAGCACACAGGGGTTGGATCCAAAACTGTTTTTT
CATSTQGLDPKLFF
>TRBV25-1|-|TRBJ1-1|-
TGTGCCAGCAGAGGAGCCGGGGTCACTGAAGCTTTCTTT
CASRGAGVTEAFF
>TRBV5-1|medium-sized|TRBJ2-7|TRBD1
TGCGCCAGCAGCGTCCCCGGGACAGGGGCCTCCTACGAGCAGTACTTC
CASSVPGTGASYEQYF
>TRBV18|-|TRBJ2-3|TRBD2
TGTGCCAGCTCACCCCGAGCACCATCTTCTAGAGCGGGGGTAGATACGCAGTATTTT
CASSPRAPSSRAGVDTQYF
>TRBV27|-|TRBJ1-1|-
TGTGCCAGCAGTTTAAGGACAGAGATGAACACTGAAGCTTTCTTT
CASSLRTEMNTEAFF
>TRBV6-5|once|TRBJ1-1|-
TGTGCCAGCAGTTACGGAGTCAGACTCAACACTGAAGCTTTCTTT
CASSYGVRLNTEAFF
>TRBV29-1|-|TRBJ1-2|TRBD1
TGCAGCGTCCGAACTAGAACAGGGGCCGATGGCTACACCTTC
CSVRTRTGADGYTF
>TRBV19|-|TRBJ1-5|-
TGTGCCAGTAGTATAAGCCCCGGGGGTGGGATGTTGAGCAATCAGCCCCAGCATTTT
CASSISPGGGMLSNQPQHF